The 22 T cell receptor beta chains given below trace back to one sample, sequenced in a study of OX40 agonist ivuxolimab in advanced cancers. Using immunoSEQ multiplex PCR, the repertoire was profiled, and TCRdb retains in-frame clones only, with some absent. The table includes about 67,000 clones, 80% to 90% detected once. The sequencing used CD4+ or CD8+ T cells sorted from blood, collected in a trial of the OX40 agonist ivuxolimab. These TCRs come from an adult with an advanced solid tumor such as melanoma, head and neck, liver or kidney cancer.

The table lists this clone with a count of one. The chain links TRBV7-2 to TRBJ2-3; D is unclear. This CDR3 is built from 11 residues. Germline-derived CDR1 and CDR2 are SGHTA and FQGNSA. With 5 bases removed from V and 5 bases from J, the gap between germline ends came to 5 bases. The CDR3 DNA is TGTGCCAGCAGCAACGTAGATACGCAGTATTTT. Its translation: CASSNVDTQYF.

The V gene is TRBV11-2, the J gene TRBJ2-1, with D perhaps matching TRBD2 (5 bases). The germline CDR1 and CDR2 sequences are SGHAT and FQNNGV. The length of the CDR3 is 15 residues. V lost 5 bases, J lost 0 bases, and 11 bases lay in between. DNA of the CDR3: TGTGCCAGCAGCCTCCGGGGTGGCTCCTACAATGAGCAGTTCTTC. Amino acids: CASSLRGGSYNEQFF.

The chain uses TRBV5-1 and TRBJ2-7; 8 bases align to TRBD2. The CDR3 covers 16 residues. CDR1 SGHRS and CDR2 YFSETQ come from the germline V gene. The V segment lost 4 bases and the J segment 7 bases; nucleotides outside the gene matches: 16. This CDR3 is CASSPRVSGNVWEQYF. The CDR3 DNA reads TGCGCCAGCAGCCCCCGGGTTAGCGGGAATGTCTGGGAGCAGTACTTC.

This clone was observed a single time. The chain employs TRBV5-4 and TRBJ2-7; D not resolved. Germline V CDR1 and CDR2: SGHNT, YYREEE (reference sequence). The CDR3 spans 14 residues. The ends were cut back, 1 base at V and 0 bases at J, with 8 bases in the middle. CDR3 loop: CASSLSGLSYEQYF. CDR3 bases: TGTGCCAGCAGCTTGTCGGGCCTCTCCTACGAGCAGTACTTC. Full variable domain (missing parts from reference TRBV5-4 and TRBJ2-7): ETGVTQSPTHLIKTRGQQVTLRCSSQSGHNTVSWYQQALGQGPQFIFQYYREEENGRGNFPPRFSGLQFPNYSSELNVNALELDDSALYLCASSLSGLSYEQYFGPGTRLTVT.

The chain employs TRBV4-1 and TRBJ1-3; D unclear. V was cut by 0 bases and J by 8 bases, with 20 bases left in between. This CDR3 spans 17 amino acids. CDR1 and CDR2 from the germline V gene are MGHRA and YSYEKL. CDR3 protein: CASSQDLRPGPFDTIYF. The CDR3 nucleotides are TGCGCCAGCAGCCAAGATTTGCGACCAGGTCCTTTTGACACCATATATTTT.

The chain combines TRBV28 with TRBJ2-1, with TRBD2 matching 9 bases. The junction had 10 bases not matched to a gene; V was cut back by 6 bases and J by 7 bases. CDR3 length equals 15 residues. Per germline, CDR1 MDHEN and CDR2 SYDVKM. CDR3 coding DNA: TGTGCCAGCAGACCTTATAGCGGGAGTGCGAATGAGCAGTTCTTC. This sequence encodes CASRPYSGSANEQFF.

This chain connects TRBV7-4 to TRBJ2-7; 11 positions agree with TRBD2. The CDR3 has 15 amino acids. After removal of 6 bases from V and 2 bases from J, the junction contained 6 bases not matched to a gene. Per germline, CDR1 SGHVT and CDR2 SQSDAQ. CDR3 nucleotide sequence: TGTGCCAGCAGTATCTCGGGACTAGCGGCCTACGAGCAGTACTTC. Translating it yields CASSISGLAAYEQYF.

The V call is TRBV9, the J call TRBJ2-2; TRBD1 or TRBD2 may be the D gene (5 bases each). The CDR3 is 16 residues long. Germline V gene sequence: CDR1 SGDLS, CDR2 YYNGEE. Trimming pared 4 bases from V and 6 bases from J, leaving 19 bases between. CDR3 in amino acids: CASSLSGTLGSGELFF. CDR3 in DNA: TGTGCCAGCAGCCTATCAGGGACCTTGGGATCCGGGGAGCTGTTTTTT.

The rearrangement links TRBV27 to TRBJ1-5; 8 bases are shared with TRBD1. CDR3 length equals 13 residues. After removal of 3 bases from V and 7 bases from J, the junction contained 2 bases not matched to a gene. Germline lookup yields CDR1 MNHEY and CDR2 SMNVEV (reference sequence). CDR3 bases: TGTGCCAGCAGTTTGGACAGGGCCCAGCCCCAGCATTTT. It is translated as CASSLDRAQPQHF.

This chain links TRBV10-3 with TRBJ2-3; tentatively, D is TRBD2 (6 bases). Trimming cost V 7 bases and J 2 bases, with 13 bases left between them. This CDR3 has 14 amino acids. From germline, CDR1 is ENHRY and CDR2 SYGVKD. The CDR3 is CAIMGRQDTDTQYF. The CDR3 DNA sequence: TGTGCCATCATGGGGAGGCAGGACACAGATACGCAGTATTTT.

The rearrangement uses TRBV5-1 and TRBJ2-7; 10 bases are shared with TRBD2. Germline V gene data show CDR1 as SGHRS and CDR2 as YFSETQ. J lost 2 bases, V lost 2 bases, and 7 bases had no gene match. CDR3 length: 16 residues. The CDR3 coding sequence is TGCGCCAGCAGCTTCGGGGCACTAGCGGGAACCTACGAGCAGTACTTC. Encoded protein: CASSFGALAGTYEQYF.

The V call is TRBV29-1, the J call TRBJ2-4; D may be TRBD2 (5 bases). CDR3 length: 13 amino acids. The V gene lost 6 bases and the J gene lost 8 bases, with 17 bases spanning the gap. The V gene's germline CDR1 is SQVTM and CDR2 ANQGSEA. CDR3 sequence: CSVRPDAADIQYF. The CDR3 nucleotides read TGCAGCGTCCGACCGGATGCAGCGGACATTCAGTACTTC.

The chain links TRBV29-1 to TRBJ2-1; D possibly corresponds to TRBD2 (6 bases). The germline CDR1 and CDR2 sequences are SQVTM and ANQGSEA. Trimming removed 7 bases at V and 2 bases at J, with 12 bases between. The CDR3 sequence is 13 residues long. The CDR3 sequence: CSATGLPYNEQFF. In nucleotides, the CDR3 is TGCAGCGCTACGGGACTCCCCTACAATGAGCAGTTCTTC.

V is TRBV14 and J is TRBJ1-1, with D perhaps TRBD1 (5 bases). Germline loops: CDR1 SGHDN, CDR2 FVKESK. The V and J ends lost 4 bases and 2 bases respectively, with 8 bases between them. This CDR3 region has 13 residues. As DNA, the CDR3 is TGTGCCAGCAGCCGACAGATTAACACTGAAGCTTTCTTT. It specifies CASSRQINTEAFF. The full variable domain, rest sourced from reference TRBV14 and TRBJ1-1, is EAGVTQFPSHSVIEKGQTVTLRCDPISGHDNLYWYRRVMGKEIKFLLHFVKESKQDESGMPNNRFLAERTGGTYSTLKVQPAELEDSGVYFCASSRQINTEAFFGQGTRLTVV.

CDR3 in DNA: TGTGCCAGCAGTTTAGACGGGCGAGAGACCCAGTACTTC. It yields the protein CASSLDGRETQYF. The rearrangement uses TRBV25-1 and TRBJ2-5; D is undetermined. CDR3 length: 13 residues. Trimming took 5 bases from V and 4 from J, leaving 11 bases between them. Germline V CDR1 and CDR2: MGHDK, SYGVNS.

The rearrangement uses TRBV29-1 and TRBJ1-2; no firm D call. Germline V gives CDR1 SQVTM, CDR2 ANQGSEA. The CDR3 is made up of 14 amino acids. Trimming took 5 bases from V and 5 from J, leaving 18 bases between them. CDR3 nucleotides: TGCAGCGTTTCCTCGACGACGGACTTTTATGGCTACACCTTC. It is translated as CSVSSTTDFYGYTF.

The V gene is TRBV5-1, the J gene TRBJ1-5, with D possibly matching TRBD1 (6 bases). V gave up 4 bases and J gave up 0 bases, with 17 bases separating them. From germline, CDR1 is SGHRS and CDR2 YFSETQ. This CDR3 comprises 17 residues. CDR3 loop: CASSPGDTSYSNQPQHF. For the CDR3, the DNA is TGCGCCAGCAGCCCGGGGGACACCTCTTATAGCAATCAGCCCCAGCATTTT.

The rearrangement joins TRBV5-1 to TRBJ1-1; 7 bases match TRBD1. Germline V gives CDR1 SGHRS, CDR2 YFSETQ. Trimming cost V 4 bases and J 7 bases; bases outside gene matches: 7. The CDR3 runs 13 residues. Here the CDR3 DNA reads TGCGCCAGCAGCGAACAAAGACAGGGTGAAGCTTTCTTT. It yields the protein CASSEQRQGEAFF.

This chain connects TRBV11-2 to TRBJ2-5; 11 nucleotides align to TRBD2. CDR1 is SGHAT, CDR2 FQNNGV, per germline. The CDR3 loop spans 14 amino acids. V lost 5 bases and J lost 7; bases outside the gene matches: 6. CDR3 residues: CASSDSGGAGTQYF. In nucleotides, the CDR3 is TGTGCCAGCAGCGATAGCGGGGGGGCCGGGACCCAGTACTTC.

The genes are TRBV27 and TRBJ2-1; TRBD2 aligns across 8 bases. The CDR3 has 17 residues. V lost 3 bases to trimming and J lost 0 bases; unmatched junction nucleotides: 7. Germline CDR1 MNHEY, CDR2 SMNVEV (reference sequence). DNA for the CDR3: TGTGCCAGCAGTTTCCGTCAGGCGGGGGGCTCCTACAATGAGCAGTTCTTC. Its translation is CASSFRQAGGSYNEQFF.

The genes are TRBV19 and TRBJ2-1, with 8 bases that match TRBD2. Germline CDR1 is LNHDA and CDR2 is SQIVND (reference sequence). The CDR3 is made up of 14 amino acids. Losses at the gene ends were 8 bases for V and 7 bases for J; bases not matched to a gene: 10. The CDR3 here is CASSSGRLRNEQFF. For the CDR3, the DNA is TGTGCCAGTTCAAGCGGGAGACTCAGGAATGAGCAGTTCTTC.

This chain uses TRBV5-5 with TRBJ1-1, with D possibly TRBD1 on 5 matching bases. Germline CDR1 SGHKS, CDR2 YYEKEE (reference sequence). The ends were cut back, 5 bases at V and 11 bases at J, with 19 bases in the middle. The CDR3 is 13 amino acids. The chain's CDR3 is CASRRLGGTAAFF. DNA for the CDR3: TGTGCCAGCAGACGATTGGGAGGGACCGCTGCTTTCTTT.